This T cell receptor (beta chain) was identified during a study of blood T cell repertoires in COVID-19. This clone was seen a handful of times. V was shortened by 1 base and J by 1 base, with 8 bases between the two germline ends. The CDR3 runs to 13 residues. Germline V gene sequence: CDR1 GTSNPN, CDR2 SVGIG (reference sequence). Only in-frame clones appear in the TCRdb table, and some are missing; sequencing was by immunoSEQ multiplex PCR. This sample carries 250,000 to 300,000 clones, 86% of them seen once, and the ten largest clones take around 3.6%. The sequencing sample was made of peripheral blood. The chain recombines TRBV30 with TRBJ2-7; tentatively, D is TRBD1 (6 bases). The TCR comes from a man younger than 30 with active or convalescent COVID-19. The DNA for the CDR3 is TGTGCCTGGAGTGGGGACATTTCCTACGAGCAGTACTTC. This codes for CAWSGDISYEQYF. Combining the CDR3 with reference TRBV30 and TRBJ2-7 gives the whole variable domain SQTIHQWPATLVQPVGSPLSLECTVEGTSNPNLYWYRQAAGRGLQLLFYSVGIGQISSEVPQNLSASRPQDRQFILSSKKLLLSDSGFYLCAWSGDISYEQYFGPGTRLTVT.